These 24 T cell receptor beta chains originate from one sample sequenced in a study of T cell responses to AZD1222 COVID-19 vaccine. The protocol was immunoSEQ multiplex PCR, while the TCRdb copy is restricted to in-frame clones and leaves out a portion. The sample records around 140,000 clones, more than 90% being singletons. The material was peripheral blood, obtained on day 0 of AZD1222 vaccination. These receptors all stem from an adult in good health.

This clone was recorded once. This chain uses TRBV25-1 with TRBJ1-1; D is possibly TRBD1 (5 bases). V gave up 4 bases and J gave up 3 bases, with 18 bases separating them. Germline CDR1 is MGHDK and CDR2 is SYGVNS. CDR3 length equals 16 residues. CDR3 region: CASSADGTYHDTEAFF. The CDR3 DNA follows: TGTGCCAGCAGTGCGGACGGGACTTATCACGACACTGAAGCTTTCTTT.

The J gene is TRBJ2-5, the V gene TRBV27; weak D call: TRBD2 (7 bases). The V gene's germline CDR1 is MNHEY and CDR2 SMNVEV (reference sequence). This CDR3 is built from 15 residues. V lost 4 bases and J lost 9, with 21 bases in between. The CDR3 DNA reads as TGTGCCAGCAGTTCCCGGACAGTTCTAGGGAGGGCCCAGTACTTC. Protein: CASSSRTVLGRAQYF.

This chain joins TRBV4-1 and TRBJ2-7, with 7 bases identical to TRBD1. Germline V gene sequence: CDR1 MGHRA, CDR2 YSYEKL. J lost 2 bases, V lost 2 bases, and 6 bases had no gene match. CDR3 size: 15 residues. The CDR3 DNA is TGCGCCAGCAGCCAACACGGACAGGCCGCCTACGAGCAGTACTTC. Protein sequence: CASSQHGQAAYEQYF.

The gene calls are TRBV5-6 and TRBJ1-2; D gene unclear. The CDR3 sequence is 11 residues long. The V gene's germline CDR1 is SGHDT and CDR2 YYEEEE. V gave up 0 bases and J gave up 10 bases, with 7 bases separating them. CDR3 nucleotide sequence: TGTGCCAGCAGCTTGGCGGGGATCTACACCTTC. As protein: CASSLAGIYTF. Full variable domain (missing parts from reference TRBV5-6 and TRBJ1-2): DAGVTQSPTHLIKTRGQQVTLRCSPKSGHDTVSWYQQALGQGPQFIFQYYEEEERQRGNFPDRFSGHQFPNYSSELNVNALLLGDSALYLCASSLAGIYTFGSGTRLTVV.

The chain links TRBV15 to TRBJ1-5; no firm D call. V lost 3 bases, J lost 4 bases, and 13 bases lay in between. CDR1 is LNHNV, CDR2 YYDKDF, per germline (reference sequence). The CDR3 sequence is 15 residues long. This CDR3 reads CATSSKQRGNQPQHF. Here the CDR3 DNA reads TGTGCCACCAGCAGCAAGCAGCGGGGAAATCAGCCCCAGCATTTT.

The chain is built from TRBV19 and TRBJ1-4; 8 bases map to TRBD1. After removal of 3 bases from V and 5 bases from J, the junction contained 5 bases not matched to a gene. Germline lookup yields CDR1 LNHDA and CDR2 SQIVND (reference sequence). There are 15 residues in the CDR3. The CDR3 spells CASSIVDRGNEKLFF. The CDR3 DNA follows: TGTGCCAGTAGTATTGTCGACAGGGGAAATGAAAAACTGTTTTTT. Full variable domain (remainder filled in from reference TRBV19 and TRBJ1-4): DGGITQSPKYLFRKEGQNVTLSCEQNLNHDAMYWYRQDPGQGLRLIYYSQIVNDFQKGDIAEGYSVSREKKESFPLTVTSAQKNPTAFYLCASSIVDRGNEKLFFGSGTQLSVL.

V usage is TRBV7-9 and J usage is TRBJ1-1; 9 bases align to TRBD1. The germline CDR1 and CDR2 sequences are SEHNR and FQNEAQ (reference sequence). The length of the CDR3 is 15 residues. The junction had 8 bases not matched to a gene; V was cut back by 4 bases and J by 5 bases. The CDR3 is CASSSPDRGETEAFF. DNA for the CDR3: TGTGCCAGCAGCTCTCCGGACAGGGGTGAAACTGAAGCTTTCTTT.

This sequence joins TRBV11-2 and TRBJ1-5, with TRBD1 as a possible D gene (5 bases). Between the trimmed V and J ends, which lost 5 bases and 9 bases, there was a span of 14 bases. CDR3 length: 13 residues. CDR1 SGHAT and CDR2 FQNNGV come from the germline V gene. CDR3 sequence: CASSKTGDSPQHF. The DNA of the CDR3 is TGTGCCAGCAGCAAAACAGGCGACTCGCCCCAGCATTTT.

This clone is a singleton in its sample. The chain is built from TRBV11-1 and TRBJ2-1; D unclear. Trimming cost V 1 base and J 6 bases, with 7 bases left between them. This CDR3 region has 13 residues. Germline-derived CDR1 and CDR2 are SGHAT and FQDESV (reference sequence). In DNA, the CDR3 is TGTGCCAGCAGCTTAGGTCTGTCCAATGAGCAGTTCTTC. It translates to CASSLGLSNEQFF. The variable domain in full, with the rest retrieved from reference TRBV11-1 and TRBJ2-1, is EAEVAQSPRYKITEKSQAVAFWCDPISGHATLYWYRQILGQGPELLVQFQDESVVDDSQLPKDRFSAERLKGVDSTLKIQPAELGDSAMYLCASSLGLSNEQFFGPGTRLTVL.

CDR3 in amino acids: CASCSGPQRNIQYF. The CDR3 DNA follows: TGTGCCAGCTGCTCCGGGCCACAGCGGAACATTCAGTACTTC. The chain is built from TRBV28 and TRBJ2-4; the D gene is possibly TRBD2 (5 bases). The germline V and J ends were trimmed by 8 bases and 7 bases, with 18 bases remaining between them. The CDR3 contains 14 residues. The V gene's germline CDR1 is MDHEN and CDR2 SYDVKM.

The chain carries TRBV10-3 and TRBJ1-4, with 8 bases aligning to TRBD1. This CDR3 spans 15 amino acids. Looked up from germline, CDR1 is ENHRY and CDR2 is SYGVKD. The junction had 11 bases not matched to a gene; V was cut back by 6 bases and J by 8 bases. CDR3 residues: CAIRETGARGEKLFF. CDR3 DNA sequence: TGTGCCATCAGGGAGACAGGGGCGCGTGGAGAAAAACTGTTTTTT.

This chain uses TRBV13 with TRBJ2-5; D gene ambiguous. This CDR3 is built from 14 residues. CDR1 PRHDT and CDR2 FYEKMQ come from the germline V gene (reference sequence). V dropped 5 bases and J dropped 7 bases, with 17 bases sitting between them. CDR3 protein: CASSLSHPLGTQYF. The CDR3 DNA reads TGTGCCAGCAGCCTTTCCCACCCGCTCGGGACCCAGTACTTC.

The table lists this clone with a few counts. V usage is TRBV3-1 (or the pseudogene TRBV3-2) and J usage is TRBJ2-2, with 12 positions matching TRBD2. The CDR3 sequence is 17 residues long. Trimming cost V 2 bases and J 6 bases; bases outside gene matches: 7. Germline loops: CDR1 LGHDT, CDR2 YNNKEL (reference sequence). The CDR3 DNA reads as TGTGCCAGCAGCCAACTAGCGGGGGGGCCTAAGGCCGGGGAGCTGTTTTTT. This codes for CASSQLAGGPKAGELFF.

This clone was seen a few times. The chain uses TRBV19 and TRBJ2-3, with 8 bases fitting TRBD1. The J segment lost 2 bases and the V segment lost 4 bases, leaving 8 bases of the junction unmatched. This CDR3 comprises 16 residues. The V gene's germline CDR1 is LNHDA and CDR2 SQIVND (reference sequence). The CDR3, as DNA: TGTGCCAGTAGTACAACCGGGACAGGCCACACAGATACGCAGTATTTT. It specifies CASSTTGTGHTDTQYF.

The rearrangement uses TRBV6-5 and TRBJ2-7; no firm D call. The germline CDR1 and CDR2 sequences are MNHEY and SVGAGI. The CDR3 sequence is 15 residues long. Trimming removed 0 bases from V and 1 base from J, with 10 bases in between. The CDR3 DNA reads as TGTGCCAGCAGTTACTCGGGTTTGGGGTCCTACGAGCAGTACTTC. Translating it yields CASSYSGLGSYEQYF.

For this clone: Other DNA sequences in this specimen translate into the identical CDR3. The V gene is TRBV7-2, the J gene TRBJ2-7, with D perhaps TRBD1 (5 bases). There are 14 residues in the CDR3. Germline CDR1 reads SGHTA; CDR2 reads FQGNSA. Between the trimmed V and J ends, which lost 2 bases and 0 bases, there was a span of 8 bases. CDR3 DNA sequence: TGTGCCAGCAGCTTAATCCAGGGCTCCTACGAGCAGTACTTC. Its protein product is CASSLIQGSYEQYF.

This chain links TRBV11-2 with TRBJ2-7; no reliable D call. Germline V gene sequence: CDR1 SGHAT, CDR2 FQNNGV. The CDR3 consists of 14 residues. V lost 1 base, J lost 0 bases, and 7 bases lay in between. In DNA, the CDR3 is TGTGCCAGCAGCTTAGGGCAGCTCTCCTACGAGCAGTACTTC. It yields the protein CASSLGQLSYEQYF.

V and J are TRBV10-2 and TRBJ1-1; no clear D. The CDR3 spans 13 residues. V gave up 8 bases and J gave up 5 bases, with 15 bases separating them. Germline values: CDR1 WSHSY, CDR2 SAAADI. As DNA, the CDR3 is TGCGCCAGCTCCGATCGGGGTAGTACTGAAGCTTTCTTT. Translated: CASSDRGSTEAFF.

This chain uses TRBV4-3 with TRBJ2-1, with 13 positions matching TRBD2. With V trimmed by 1 base and J by 4 bases, 7 bases remained unmatched. This CDR3 comprises 18 residues. Germline V gene data show CDR1 as LGHNA and CDR2 as YSLEER. The CDR3 loop reads CASSQVGWTSGSYNEQFF. The CDR3 DNA sequence: TGCGCCAGCAGCCAAGTGGGGTGGACTAGCGGGAGTTACAATGAGCAGTTCTTC.

The gene calls are TRBV11-2 and TRBJ1-2, with D perhaps matching TRBD1 (5 bases). V lost 4 bases and J lost 8, with 23 bases in between. This CDR3 has 16 residues. From germline, CDR1 is SGHAT and CDR2 FQNNGV. Written as DNA, the CDR3 is TGTGCCAGCAGCTCAATACTGGCAGGGCAAAGGGAGGGCTACACCTTC. Protein product: CASSSILAGQREGYTF.

The V gene is TRBV4-3, the J gene TRBJ1-6; 9 positions match TRBD1. CDR1 LGHNA and CDR2 YSLEER come from the germline V gene. Unmatched junction bases numbered 8, after V lost 1 base and J lost 10 bases. CDR3 length: 16 amino acids. This CDR3 is CASSQALQGARSPLHF. The CDR3 region has the DNA TGCGCCAGCAGCCAAGCCCTACAGGGGGCGCGATCACCCCTCCACTTT.

The chain joins TRBV5-6 to TRBJ1-1, with D possibly being TRBD1 (5 bases). Trimming left V 4 bases short and J 0 bases short, with 10 bases between. CDR3 length: 14 residues. Germline V CDR1 and CDR2: SGHDT, YYEEEE. In DNA form, the CDR3 reads TGTGCCAGCAGCCGGGGACGGTTGAACACTGAAGCTTTCTTT. This sequence encodes CASSRGRLNTEAFF.

V usage is TRBV19 and J usage is TRBJ2-7; weak D call: TRBD1 (5 bases). Germline lookup yields CDR1 LNHDA and CDR2 SQIVND (reference sequence). CDR3 length equals 15 residues. Trimming shortened V by 2 bases and J by 2 bases, and 13 bases separated the two germline ends. CDR3 sequence (DNA): TGTGCCAGTAGTATACAGGGTTTGGGCCCCTACGAGCAGTACTTC. This sequence encodes CASSIQGLGPYEQYF.

The genes are TRBV29-1 and TRBJ2-4; possible D gene TRBD1, 5 bases. The CDR3 totals 16 residues. Trimming left V 6 bases short and J 0 bases short, with 18 bases between. Germline V lookup: CDR1 SQVTM, CDR2 ANQGSEA. CDR3: CSVTSSGLLAKNIQYF. The CDR3, as DNA: TGCAGCGTGACCTCCTCAGGGCTCCTAGCCAAAAACATTCAGTACTTC.